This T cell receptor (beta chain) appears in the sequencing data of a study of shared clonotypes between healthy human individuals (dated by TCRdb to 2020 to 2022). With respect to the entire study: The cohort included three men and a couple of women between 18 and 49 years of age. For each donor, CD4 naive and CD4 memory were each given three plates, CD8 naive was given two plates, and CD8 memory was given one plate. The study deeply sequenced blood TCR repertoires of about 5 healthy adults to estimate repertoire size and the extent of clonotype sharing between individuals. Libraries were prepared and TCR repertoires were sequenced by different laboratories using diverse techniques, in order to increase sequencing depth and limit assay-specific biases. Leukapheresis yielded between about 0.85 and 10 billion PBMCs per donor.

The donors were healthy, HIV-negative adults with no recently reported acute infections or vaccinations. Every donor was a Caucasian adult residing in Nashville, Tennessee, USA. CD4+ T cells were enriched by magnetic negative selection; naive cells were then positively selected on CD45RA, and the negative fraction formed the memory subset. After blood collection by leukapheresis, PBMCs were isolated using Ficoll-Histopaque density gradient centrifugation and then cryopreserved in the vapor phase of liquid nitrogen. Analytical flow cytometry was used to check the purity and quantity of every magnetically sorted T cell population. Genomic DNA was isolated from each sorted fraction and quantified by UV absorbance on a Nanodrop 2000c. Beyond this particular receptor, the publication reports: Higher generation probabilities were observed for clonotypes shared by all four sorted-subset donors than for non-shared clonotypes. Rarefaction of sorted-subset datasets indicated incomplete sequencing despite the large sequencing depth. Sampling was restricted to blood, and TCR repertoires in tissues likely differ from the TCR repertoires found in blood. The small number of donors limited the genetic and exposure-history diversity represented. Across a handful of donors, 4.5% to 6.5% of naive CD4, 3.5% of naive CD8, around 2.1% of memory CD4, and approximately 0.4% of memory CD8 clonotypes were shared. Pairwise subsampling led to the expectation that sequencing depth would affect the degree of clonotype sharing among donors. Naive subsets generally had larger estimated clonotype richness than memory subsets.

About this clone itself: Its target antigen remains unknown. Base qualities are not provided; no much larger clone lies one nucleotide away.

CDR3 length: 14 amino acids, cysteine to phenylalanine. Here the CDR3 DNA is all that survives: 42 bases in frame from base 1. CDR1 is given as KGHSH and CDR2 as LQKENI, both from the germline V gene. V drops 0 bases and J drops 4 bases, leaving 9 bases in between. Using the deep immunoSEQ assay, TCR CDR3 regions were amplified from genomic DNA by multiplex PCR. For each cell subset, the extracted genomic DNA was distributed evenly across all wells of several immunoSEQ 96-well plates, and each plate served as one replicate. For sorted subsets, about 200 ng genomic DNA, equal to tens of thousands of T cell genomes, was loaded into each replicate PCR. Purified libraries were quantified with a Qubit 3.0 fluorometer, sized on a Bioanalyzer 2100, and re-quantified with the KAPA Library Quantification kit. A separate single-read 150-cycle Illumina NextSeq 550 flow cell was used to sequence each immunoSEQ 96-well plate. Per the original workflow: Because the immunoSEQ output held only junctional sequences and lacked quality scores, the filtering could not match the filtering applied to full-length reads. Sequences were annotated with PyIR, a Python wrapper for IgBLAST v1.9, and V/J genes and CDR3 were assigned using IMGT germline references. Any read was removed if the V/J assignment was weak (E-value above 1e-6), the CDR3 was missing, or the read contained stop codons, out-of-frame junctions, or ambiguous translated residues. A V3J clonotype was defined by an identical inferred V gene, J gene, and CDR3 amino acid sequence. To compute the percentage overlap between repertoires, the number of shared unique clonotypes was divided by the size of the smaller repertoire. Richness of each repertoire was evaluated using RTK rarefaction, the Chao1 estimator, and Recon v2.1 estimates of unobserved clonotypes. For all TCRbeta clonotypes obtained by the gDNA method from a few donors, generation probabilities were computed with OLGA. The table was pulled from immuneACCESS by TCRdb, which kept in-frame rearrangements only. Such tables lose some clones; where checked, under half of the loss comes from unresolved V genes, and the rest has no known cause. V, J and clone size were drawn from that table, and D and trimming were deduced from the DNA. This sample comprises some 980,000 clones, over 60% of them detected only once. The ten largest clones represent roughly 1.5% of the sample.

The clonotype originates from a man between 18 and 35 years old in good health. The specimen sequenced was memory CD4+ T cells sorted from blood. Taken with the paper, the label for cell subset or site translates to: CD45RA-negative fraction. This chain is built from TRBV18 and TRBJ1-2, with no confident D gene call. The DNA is TGTGCCAGCTCACCACCGAGGCCCCCCTATGGCTACACCTTC. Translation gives CASSPPRPPYGYTF.